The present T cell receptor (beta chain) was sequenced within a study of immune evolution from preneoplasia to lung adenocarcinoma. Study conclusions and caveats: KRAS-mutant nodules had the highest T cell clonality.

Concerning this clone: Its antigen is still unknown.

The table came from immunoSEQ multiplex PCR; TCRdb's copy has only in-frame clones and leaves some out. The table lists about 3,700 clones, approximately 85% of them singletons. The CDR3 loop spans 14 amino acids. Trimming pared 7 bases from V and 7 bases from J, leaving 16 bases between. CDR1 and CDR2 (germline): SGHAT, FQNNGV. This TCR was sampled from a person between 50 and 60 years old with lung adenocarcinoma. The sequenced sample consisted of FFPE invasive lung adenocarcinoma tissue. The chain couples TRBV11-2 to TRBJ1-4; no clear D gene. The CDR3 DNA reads TGTGCCAGCACCGAACGAGTCGGGTCTGAAAAACTGTTTTTT. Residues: CASTERVGSEKLFF.